These 27 T cell receptor beta chains came from one sample sequenced in a study of PD-1 blockade in classical Hodgkin lymphoma. Each of the patients experienced relapse following autologous stem cell transplantation, and their brentuximab vedotin exposure differed. Generated by immunoSEQ multiplex PCR, the TCRdb table keeps only in-frame clones and is missing some. This sample has about 94,000 clones, with roughly 89% found just once. The material was peripheral blood mononuclear cells (PBMCs), obtained before the second cycle of nivolumab. These receptor sequences come from a human donor with classical Hodgkin lymphoma.

The chain carries TRBV5-1 and TRBJ1-6; D is possibly TRBD1 (6 bases). V dropped 4 bases and J dropped 7 bases, with 21 bases sitting between them. The CDR3 extends over 17 amino acids. CDR1 and CDR2 (germline): SGHRS, YFSETQ. CDR3: CASSPLVVDSPNSPLHF. CDR3 in DNA: TGCGCCAGCAGCCCCCTGGTGGTGGACAGTCCCAATTCACCCCTCCACTTT.

The rearrangement links TRBV5-4 to TRBJ2-4; no clear D gene. The CDR3 sequence is 15 residues long. The V gene's germline CDR1 is SGHNT and CDR2 YYREEE (reference sequence). Trimming stripped 4 bases from V and 0 bases from J, with 11 bases between. The CDR3 region is CASSRSTVAKNIQYF. The DNA for the CDR3 is TGTGCCAGCAGCCGGTCCACCGTAGCCAAAAACATTCAGTACTTC.

The chain joins TRBV29-1 to TRBJ2-2, with D tentatively TRBD2 (5 bases). Between the trimmed V and J ends, which lost 6 bases and 2 bases, there was a span of 13 bases. Germline CDR1 and CDR2: SQVTM and ANQGSEA. The length of the CDR3 is 14 residues. CDR3 region: CSVNQDSNTGELFF. In nucleotides, the CDR3 is TGCAGCGTCAACCAGGACTCCAACACCGGGGAGCTGTTTTTT.

The V and J genes are TRBV7-2 and TRBJ2-3, with D tentatively TRBD1 (5 bases). This CDR3 comprises 19 residues. Trimming took off 5 bases at V and 0 bases at J, with 24 bases between the two ends. Germline V gives CDR1 SGHTA, CDR2 FQGNSA. CDR3 sequence reads: CASSQHLGPTSSSTDTQYF. The CDR3 DNA reads as TGTGCCAGCAGCCAACATCTGGGGCCGACCTCGTCTAGCACAGATACGCAGTATTTT.

The chain combines TRBV7-2 with TRBJ2-1; 12 positions agree with TRBD2. The CDR3 spans 19 residues. Trimming took 3 bases from V and 0 from J; bases not matched to a gene: 9. Germline V gene lookup returns CDR1 SGHTA and CDR2 FQGNSA. CDR3 in DNA: TGTGCCAGCAGCTTGCTAGCGGGGGGGCCCACTAGCTCCTACAATGAGCAGTTCTTC. Translation gives CASSLLAGGPTSSYNEQFF.

V and J are TRBV6-1 and TRBJ1-2, with TRBD1 matching 8 bases. CDR3 length: 14 residues. The ends lost 7 bases at V and 0 bases at J; junction bases unmatched: 4. Germline-derived CDR1 and CDR2 are MNHNS and SASEGT. The CDR3: CASMGTGTNYGYTF. CDR3 in DNA: TGTGCCAGCATGGGGACAGGTACTAACTATGGCTACACCTTC.

This sequence joins TRBV5-1 and TRBJ2-7; D not certain. Trimming took off 6 bases at V and 3 bases at J, with 10 bases between the two ends. Germline V CDR1 and CDR2: SGHRS, YFSETQ. This CDR3 is built from 12 residues. CDR3 protein: CASNGVGYEQYF. CDR3 in DNA: TGCGCCAGCAATGGGGTGGGCTACGAGCAGTACTTC.

The chain employs TRBV11-2 and TRBJ2-3, with 8 bases lining up with TRBD2. The CDR3 length is 17 residues. V dropped 3 bases and J dropped 3; count of bases not matched to a gene: 11. The germline V gene encodes CDR1 SGHAT and CDR2 FQNNGV. CDR3 loop: CASSLRAGLAETDTQYF. The CDR3, as DNA: TGTGCCAGCAGCTTGAGGGCAGGACTAGCCGAAACAGATACGCAGTATTTT.

The rearrangement links TRBV7-6 to TRBJ2-5; 7 bases line up with TRBD2. J was trimmed by 3 bases and V by 1 base; bases with no gene match: 8. The germline V gene has CDR1 SGHVS and CDR2 FNYEAQ. The CDR3 length is 16 residues. This CDR3 reads CASSLGTGGLKETQYF. For the CDR3, the DNA is TGTGCCAGCAGCTTAGGTACGGGAGGATTGAAAGAGACCCAGTACTTC.

The V gene is TRBV18, the J gene TRBJ1-5; the match to TRBD1 covers 7 bases. CDR1 and CDR2 from the germline V gene are KGHSH and LQKENI. After removal of 6 bases from V and 1 base from J, the junction contained 0 bases not matched to a gene. The CDR3 has 13 amino acids. CDR3 loop: CASSGQSNQPQHF. CDR3 nucleotides: TGTGCCAGCTCGGGACAGAGCAATCAGCCCCAGCATTTT.

The chain recombines TRBV25-1 with TRBJ2-1; TRBD1 aligns across 9 bases. The CDR3 has 15 residues. CDR1 and CDR2 (germline): MGHDK, SYGVNS. V shed 4 bases and J 7 bases; nucleotides not matched to a gene: 8. CDR3 protein: CASSGGTGLANEQFF. In nucleotides, the CDR3 is TGTGCCAGCAGTGGGGGGACAGGGTTGGCTAATGAGCAGTTCTTC.

This clone showed up just once. The chain couples TRBV6-6 to TRBJ2-3; D not resolved. Germline V lookup: CDR1 MNHNY, CDR2 SVGAGI (reference sequence). The CDR3 consists of 14 residues. V lost 6 bases to trimming and J lost 4 bases, with 14 bases between them. The CDR3 DNA sequence: TGTGCCAGCAGCCCTTCACCCCGGGCAGATACGCAGTATTTT. Translating gives CASSPSPRADTQYF.

The chain couples TRBV2 to TRBJ1-1; TRBD1 is a possible D gene (6 bases). Germline V gene data show CDR1 as SNHLY and CDR2 as FYNNEI. The germline V and J ends were trimmed by 2 bases and 4 bases, with 14 bases remaining between them. The CDR3 has 15 residues. The CDR3 nucleotides are TGTGCCAGCAGTGAAACAGGGAGGTCGGGCACTGAAGCTTTCTTT. It encodes CASSETGRSGTEAFF.

The chain links TRBV15 to TRBJ2-3, with D tentatively TRBD1 (5 bases). With 3 bases removed from V and 4 bases from J, the gap between germline ends came to 8 bases. The length of the CDR3 is 13 residues. The V gene's germline CDR1 is LNHNV and CDR2 YYDKDF (reference sequence). In DNA form, the CDR3 reads TGTGCCACCAGCAGGTGGGGCGCAGATACGCAGTATTTT. It translates to CATSRWGADTQYF.

The chain's CDR3 is CASSLDVLAGNEQFF. The CDR3, as DNA: TGTGCCAGCAGCTTAGATGTACTAGCGGGAAATGAGCAGTTCTTC. J is TRBJ2-1 and V is TRBV11-2; 10 nucleotides match TRBD2. Germline-derived CDR1 and CDR2 are SGHAT and FQNNGV. The CDR3 is 15 residues long. Unmatched junction bases numbered 3, after V lost 0 bases and J lost 7 bases.

This clone is a singleton in its sample. The chain has TRBV4-1 and TRBJ1-1; D may be TRBD1 (5 bases). V was cut by 1 base and J by 12 bases, with 21 bases left in between. The CDR3 is 15 amino acids. The germline V gene encodes CDR1 MGHRA and CDR2 YSYEKL. The CDR3 protein is CASSQVGPALLESFF. CDR3 coding DNA: TGCGCCAGCAGCCAAGTGGGACCGGCCTTATTGGAGTCTTTCTTT.

This chain links TRBV28 with TRBJ1-5, with D tentatively TRBD1 (5 bases). Germline V gene sequence: CDR1 MDHEN, CDR2 SYDVKM. V dropped 3 bases and J dropped 6 bases, with 21 bases sitting between them. This CDR3 spans 17 amino acids. The CDR3 reads CASSFAAGRKWSQPQHF. Written as DNA, the CDR3 is TGTGCCAGCAGTTTCGCTGCAGGGAGGAAATGGAGTCAGCCCCAGCATTTT.

The chain joins TRBV2 to TRBJ2-7, with D possibly TRBD1 on 6 matching bases. CDR1 is SNHLY, CDR2 FYNNEI, per germline. V dropped 11 bases and J dropped 2 bases, with 13 bases sitting between them. The CDR3 totals 12 residues. CDR3 protein: CAGNRDPYEQYF. The CDR3 DNA reads TGTGCCGGCAACAGGGACCCCTACGAGCAGTACTTC.

The genes are TRBV9 and TRBJ2-5; the D gene is possibly TRBD2 (6 bases). This CDR3 comprises 16 residues. Trimming removed 0 bases from V and 4 bases from J, with 16 bases in between. CDR1 and CDR2 from the germline V gene are SGDLS and YYNGEE. CDR3 bases: TGTGCCAGCAGCGTAGGGGGGGACTCCGAGGGAGAGACCCAGTACTTC. Translation gives CASSVGGDSEGETQYF.

This chain joins TRBV6-5 and TRBJ2-1, with 10 bases identical to TRBD1. Germline V gene sequence: CDR1 MNHEY, CDR2 SVGAGI. Unmatched junction bases numbered 9, after V lost 2 bases and J lost 8 bases. This CDR3 region has 16 residues. Here the CDR3 DNA reads TGTGCCAGCAGTTACGATAGACAGGGGGCCCGGGATGAGCAGTTCTTC. It is translated as CASSYDRQGARDEQFF.

The chain is built from TRBV18 and TRBJ1-3; weak D call: TRBD1 (5 bases). The CDR3 contains 14 residues. The V end was cut by 3 bases, the J end by 2 bases, with 8 bases between. Germline values: CDR1 KGHSH, CDR2 LQKENI. Written as DNA, the CDR3 is TGTGCCAGCTCACCCGGGACGGCTGGAAACACCATATATTTT. It translates to CASSPGTAGNTIYF.

The chain uses TRBV5-4 and TRBJ1-2; D is ambiguous. Germline V gene lookup returns CDR1 SGHNT and CDR2 YYREEE (reference sequence). The CDR3 has 14 residues. Trimming took 4 bases from V and 2 from J, leaving 12 bases between them. The CDR3 here is CASSPDYRNYGYTF. CDR3 DNA: TGTGCCAGCAGCCCAGACTACCGAAACTATGGCTACACCTTC.

This clone turned up a few times. The chain is built from TRBV19 and TRBJ2-3; TRBD2 might be the D (5 bases). The germline gives CDR1 LNHDA, CDR2 SQIVND (reference sequence). Trimming removed 8 bases from V and 0 bases from J, with 6 bases in between. The CDR3 sequence is 12 residues long. The CDR3 here is CASEGSTDTQYF. Here the CDR3 DNA reads TGTGCCAGTGAGGGTAGCACAGATACGCAGTATTTT.

The J gene is TRBJ2-7, the V gene TRBV21-1. TRBV21-1 counts as a pseudogene. The CDR3 contains 10 residues. The CDR3 DNA reads TGTGCCAGCAGCATCTACGAGCAGTACTTC. Its protein is CASSIYEQYF.

This clone ranks as large. This chain joins TRBV27 and TRBJ1-2; D may be TRBD1 (6 bases). Trimming shortened V by 6 bases and J by 8 bases, and 10 bases separated the two germline ends. This CDR3 is 11 amino acids long. CDR1 is MNHEY, CDR2 SMNVEV, per germline (reference sequence). The CDR3 DNA follows: TGTGCCAGCAGGGACAGTGGAGGCTACACCTTC. Protein: CASRDSGGYTF.

The J gene is TRBJ1-3, the V gene TRBV15; D is possibly TRBD1 (5 bases). V was clipped by 1 base and J by 0 bases, with 13 bases between them. Germline values: CDR1 LNHNV, CDR2 YYDKDF (reference sequence). The CDR3 runs 17 residues. The CDR3 region has the DNA TGTGCCACCAGCAGAGTGGGGGACTTCATCTCTGGAAACACCATATATTTT. This gives the protein CATSRVGDFISGNTIYF.

This clone was seen just once. The chain combines TRBV2 with TRBJ2-7; possible D gene TRBD2, 5 bases. The germline V gene encodes CDR1 SNHLY and CDR2 FYNNEI. The CDR3 contains 12 residues. The ends were cut back, 6 bases at V and 6 bases at J, with 12 bases in the middle. The CDR3 sequence: CASRLLGREQYF. In nucleotides, the CDR3 is TGTGCCAGCAGGCTACTAGGTCGCGAGCAGTACTTC. Full variable domain (rest looked up from reference TRBV2 and TRBJ2-7): EPEVTQTPSHQVTQMGQEVILRCVPISNHLYFYWYRQILGQKVEFLVSFYNNEISEKSEIFDDQFSVERPDGSNFTLKIRSTKLEDSAMYFCASRLLGREQYFGPGTRLTVT.